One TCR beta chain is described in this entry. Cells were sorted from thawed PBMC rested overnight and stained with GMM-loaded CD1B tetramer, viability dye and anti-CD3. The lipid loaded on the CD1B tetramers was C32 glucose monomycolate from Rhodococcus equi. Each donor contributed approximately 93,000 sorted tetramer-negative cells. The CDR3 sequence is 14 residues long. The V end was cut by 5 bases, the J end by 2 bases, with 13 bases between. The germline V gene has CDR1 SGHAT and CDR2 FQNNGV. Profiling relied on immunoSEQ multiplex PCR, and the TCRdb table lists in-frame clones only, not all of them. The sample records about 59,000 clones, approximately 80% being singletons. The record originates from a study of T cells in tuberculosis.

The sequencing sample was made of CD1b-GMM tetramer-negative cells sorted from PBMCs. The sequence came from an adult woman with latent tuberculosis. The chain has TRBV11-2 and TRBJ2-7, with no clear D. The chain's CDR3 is CASSPQVVPYEQYF. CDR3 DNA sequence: TGTGCCAGCAGCCCCCAGGTGGTACCCTACGAGCAGTACTTC.